The 9 T cell receptor beta chains presented below share a single source sample, sequenced in a study of T cell changes during pregnancy in multiple sclerosis. Generated by immunoSEQ multiplex PCR, the TCRdb table keeps only in-frame clones and is missing some. The data hold about 21,000 clones, with approximately 86% observed a single time. The sample consisted of CD4+ T cells from peripheral blood mononuclear cells, taken in the first trimester of pregnancy. These receptors all stem from a female donor in good health, enrolled as a control in a pregnancy study.

This clone was seen just once. This chain connects TRBV7-6 to TRBJ1-5; D is perhaps TRBD1 (5 bases). Germline-derived CDR1 and CDR2 are SGHVS and FNYEAQ. The V end lost 1 base, the J end lost 5 bases, and 12 bases lay between the germline ends. The CDR3 spans 15 residues. CDR3 DNA: TGTGCCAGCAGCTTAGATGCGGGGACCGATCAGCCCCAGCATTTT. Translating it yields CASSLDAGTDQPQHF.

This rearrangement joins TRBV15 to TRBJ2-1; TRBD2 aligns across 7 bases. The CDR3 runs to 16 residues. The trim removed 1 base at V and 11 bases at J, leaving 14 bases unmatched. Germline V lookup: CDR1 LNHNV, CDR2 YYDKDF (reference sequence). CDR3 loop: CATSRGRGGPAGQQFF. The CDR3 bases are TGTGCCACCAGCAGAGGAAGGGGAGGTCCAGCGGGACAGCAGTTCTTC.

The chain is built from TRBV11-2 and TRBJ1-2, with a weak D call TRBD1 (5 bases). Germline assignment: CDR1 SGHAT and CDR2 FQNNGV. Trimming took off 1 base at V and 4 bases at J, with 22 bases between the two ends. CDR3 size: 18 residues. CDR3 amino acids: CASSLVRGQARGGYGYTF. The CDR3 nucleotides are TGTGCCAGCAGCTTAGTAAGGGGCCAGGCTAGGGGCGGCTATGGCTACACCTTC.

V usage is TRBV5-1 and J usage is TRBJ2-1; 9 bases fit TRBD2. Germline assignment: CDR1 SGHRS and CDR2 YFSETQ. The CDR3 is 16 amino acids. Unmatched junction bases numbered 6, after V lost 0 bases and J lost 5 bases. DNA of the CDR3: TGCGCCAGCAGCTTGGTAGGGACTAGCAGGGACAATGAGCAGTTCTTC. The encoded protein is CASSLVGTSRDNEQFF.

The chain recombines TRBV15 with TRBJ2-6; D not certain. Trimming shortened V by 7 bases and J by 0 bases, and 7 bases separated the two germline ends. The CDR3 is made up of 14 amino acids. CDR1 is LNHNV, CDR2 YYDKDF, per germline (reference sequence). CDR3 in amino acids: CATTAFSGANVLTF. The CDR3 nucleotides read TGTGCCACCACAGCGTTCTCTGGGGCCAACGTCCTGACTTTC. The complete variable domain, with remaining parts taken from reference TRBV15 and TRBJ2-6, reads DAMVIQNPRYQVTQFGKPVTLSCSQTLNHNVMYWYQQKSSQAPKLLFHYYDKDFNNEADTPDNFQSRRPNTSFCFLDIRSPGLGDTAMYLCATTAFSGANVLTFGAGSRLTVL.

The DNA of the CDR3 is TGTGCCAGCAGTTGGGGAGGTGCTCCCTACGAGCAGTACTTC. Protein sequence: CASSWGGAPYEQYF. The chain joins TRBV28 to TRBJ2-7; D perhaps matches TRBD2 (6 bases). Per germline, CDR1 MDHEN and CDR2 SYDVKM. The V and J ends lost 4 bases and 2 bases respectively, with 12 bases between them. The CDR3 runs 14 residues.

The chain joins TRBV6-6 to TRBJ2-1; 7 nucleotides agree with TRBD2. Trimming at V came to 5 bases and at J to 6 bases, leaving 7 bases not matched to a gene. CDR1 and CDR2 from the germline V gene are MNHNY and SVGAGI (reference sequence). The CDR3 runs to 14 residues. This CDR3 is CASSRSGASNEQFF. The CDR3, as DNA: TGTGCCAGCAGTAGAAGCGGGGCATCCAATGAGCAGTTCTTC.

V usage is TRBV5-6 and J usage is TRBJ1-4, with D hard to call. The CDR3 is 14 amino acids. V lost 0 bases and J 8 bases, leaving 11 bases between the germline ends. Germline V gene data show CDR1 as SGHDT and CDR2 as YYEEEE. This chain's CDR3 is CASSLGGFGEKLFF. The CDR3, as DNA: TGTGCCAGCAGCTTGGGAGGGTTTGGAGAAAAACTGTTTTTT.

This chain joins TRBV6-1 and TRBJ2-3; 8 bases are shared with TRBD1. V shed 6 bases, J shed 4 bases, and the junction held 9 bases outside the gene matches. Germline V lookup: CDR1 MNHNS, CDR2 SASEGT. The CDR3 consists of 15 residues. CDR3 bases: TGTGCCAGCAGCCCGGACAGGGTTAAGGCAGATACGCAGTATTTT. Its translation: CASSPDRVKADTQYF.